Below, 25 T cell receptor beta chains from the same sample are listed, as sequenced in a study of blood T cell repertoires in COVID-19. Sequenced by immunoSEQ multiplex PCR; TCRdb stores in-frame clones only, minus some. The top ten hold about 38% of the sample, which has 80,000 to 95,000 clones, roughly 85% seen once. Source material: peripheral blood. The receptor set was obtained from an older man with acute or convalescent COVID-19.

This clone was counted between two and nine times. This chain links TRBV7-3 with TRBJ1-1; D unresolved. CDR3 length equals 14 residues. Trimming removed 0 bases at V and 1 base at J, with 6 bases between. Germline V gives CDR1 SGHTA, CDR2 FQGTGA. The CDR3 DNA is TGTGCCAGCAGCTTAACGGCCCGGAACACTGAAGCTTTCTTT. It encodes CASSLTARNTEAFF.

The count of this clone is one. V and J are TRBV19 and TRBJ1-5; the D is unclear. Trimming removed 6 bases from V and 3 bases from J, with 9 bases in between. Per the germline V gene, CDR1 is LNHDA and CDR2 is SQIVND (reference sequence). The CDR3 runs 13 residues. The CDR3 DNA reads as TGTGCCAGTAGGTCGCAGGACAATCAGCCCCAGCATTTT. It codes for CASRSQDNQPQHF. The variable domain in full, with the rest retrieved from reference TRBV19 and TRBJ1-5, is DGGITQSPKYLFRKEGQNVTLSCEQNLNHDAMYWYRQDPGQGLRLIYYSQIVNDFQKGDIAEGYSVSREKKESFPLTVTSAQKNPTAFYLCASRSQDNQPQHFGDGTRLSIL.

The CDR3 is CATSDGQAGKSYNEQFF. In DNA form, the CDR3 reads TGTGCCACCAGTGACGGCCAAGCGGGAAAAAGCTACAATGAGCAGTTCTTC. V is TRBV24-1 and J is TRBJ2-1; 7 bases match TRBD2. J lost 3 bases, V lost 4 bases, and 11 bases had no gene match. CDR3 length: 17 amino acids. Germline-derived CDR1 and CDR2 are KGHDR and SFDVKD.

The V and J genes are TRBV3-1 (or the pseudogene TRBV3-2) and TRBJ1-6, with D perhaps TRBD1 (6 bases). With 1 base removed from V and 7 bases from J, the gap between germline ends came to 11 bases. CDR1 is LGHDT, CDR2 YNNKEL, per germline (reference sequence). The CDR3 sequence is 15 residues long. DNA for the CDR3: TGTGCCAGCAGCCAAGTCTGGCAGGGGAATTCACCCCTCCACTTT. It is translated as CASSQVWQGNSPLHF.

The chain links TRBV6-1 to TRBJ2-2; D possibly corresponds to TRBD1 (5 bases). The CDR3 length is 15 residues. Per the germline V gene, CDR1 is MNHNS and CDR2 is SASEGT. V was clipped by 3 bases and J by 4 bases, with 12 bases between them. The CDR3 nucleotides read TGTGCCAGCAGTGATTTTGGCAGGGCCACCGGGGAGCTGTTTTTT. This encodes CASSDFGRATGELFF.

This clone was seen only a few times. J is TRBJ2-3 and V is TRBV5-1, with TRBD2 matching over 10 bases. V gave up 3 bases and J gave up 4 bases; unmatched junction bases: 8. The CDR3 extends over 16 amino acids. CDR1 is SGHRS, CDR2 YFSETQ, per germline. The chain's CDR3 is CASSSGTSAWSDTQYF. The CDR3 bases are TGCGCCAGCAGCTCGGGGACTAGCGCGTGGTCAGATACGCAGTATTTT. Based on the CDR3 plus reference TRBV5-1 and TRBJ2-3, the full variable domain is KAGVTQTPRYLIKTRGQQVTLSCSPISGHRSVSWYQQTPGQGLQFLFEYFSETQRNKGNFPGRFSGRQFSNSRSEMNVSTLELGDSALYLCASSSGTSAWSDTQYFGPGTRLTVL.

This sequence joins TRBV7-3 and TRBJ2-1; 9 bases align to TRBD1. V shed 2 bases, J shed 8 bases, and the junction held 4 bases outside the gene matches. This CDR3 region has 14 residues. Germline loops: CDR1 SGHTA, CDR2 FQGTGA. In DNA form, the CDR3 reads TGTGCCAGCAGCTTAGGGGACAGGGTCGATGAGCAGTTCTTC. Its translation is CASSLGDRVDEQFF.

In this sample, this clone turned up a few times. The rearrangement uses TRBV5-1 and TRBJ1-3; D gene ambiguous. Per germline, CDR1 SGHRS and CDR2 YFSETQ. This CDR3 is built from 16 residues. V lost 0 bases, J lost 0 bases, and 10 bases lay in between. The CDR3 sequence: CASSLGQPASGNTIYF. The DNA for the CDR3 is TGCGCCAGCAGCTTGGGACAACCTGCCTCTGGAAACACCATATATTTT.

The chain links TRBV7-2 to TRBJ2-2; 12 nucleotides match TRBD2. CDR1 and CDR2 (germline): SGHTA, FQGNSA. CDR3 length: 16 residues. J was trimmed by 7 bases and V by 6 bases; bases with no gene match: 9. This CDR3 reads CASRPSGRAKNGELFF. CDR3 DNA sequence: TGTGCCAGCAGGCCTAGCGGGAGGGCCAAAAACGGGGAGCTGTTTTTT.

The chain is built from TRBV4-1 and TRBJ2-1; the match to TRBD2 covers 16 bases. The germline gives CDR1 MGHRA, CDR2 YSYEKL. The trim removed 4 bases at V and 9 bases at J, leaving 3 bases unmatched. The CDR3 has 15 residues. CDR3 sequence (DNA): TGCGCCAGCAGCCGGGGACTAGCGGGAGGGGGTGAGCAGTTCTTC. Its protein product is CASSRGLAGGGEQFF.

The chain combines TRBV2 with TRBJ2-5, with 11 bases lining up with TRBD2. CDR3 size: 16 residues. Per the germline V gene, CDR1 is SNHLY and CDR2 is FYNNEI. Losses at the gene ends were 5 bases for V and 1 base for J; bases not matched to a gene: 6. The CDR3 region is CASSIRLAGFQETQYF. DNA of the CDR3: TGTGCCAGCAGTATCAGACTAGCGGGATTCCAAGAGACCCAGTACTTC.

The chain links TRBV10-1 to TRBJ2-5; D is perhaps TRBD2 (5 bases). CDR3 length: 15 residues. With 0 bases removed from V and 0 bases from J, the gap between germline ends came to 8 bases. Germline V gene data show CDR1 as WNHNN and CDR2 as SYGVQD (reference sequence). DNA for the CDR3: TGCGCCAGCAGTGAGTCCCGAGGGTACCAAGAGACCCAGTACTTC. Encoded protein: CASSESRGYQETQYF.

This sequence joins TRBV11-2 and TRBJ2-7, with D perhaps TRBD2 (6 bases). Between the trimmed V and J ends, which lost 4 bases and 1 base, there was a span of 17 bases. CDR3 size: 16 residues. CDR1 is SGHAT, CDR2 FQNNGV, per germline. The CDR3 sequence: CASSSTSRLVSYEQYF. CDR3 nucleotide sequence: TGTGCCAGCAGCTCGACAAGCCGACTAGTATCCTACGAGCAGTACTTC.

The CDR3: CASSQEPGVGQETQYF. CDR3 bases: TGTGCCAGCAGCCAAGAACCGGGTGTCGGCCAAGAGACCCAGTACTTC. J is TRBJ2-5 and V is TRBV3-1 (or the pseudogene TRBV3-2), with D unresolved. The CDR3 totals 16 residues. Germline-derived CDR1 and CDR2 are LGHDT and YNNKEL (reference sequence). Between the trimmed V and J ends, which lost 0 bases and 1 base, there was a span of 12 bases.

This chain uses TRBV6-1 with TRBJ1-5; TRBD1 aligns across 11 bases. The CDR3 has 15 residues. With 1 base clipped from V and 9 bases from J, the junction kept 5 bases outside the gene matches. In germline, CDR1 is MNHNS, CDR2 SASEGT. The CDR3 spells CASSEGTGGGRPQHF. The CDR3 bases are TGTGCCAGCAGTGAAGGGACAGGGGGCGGAAGGCCCCAGCATTTT.

The V call is TRBV5-4, the J call TRBJ2-7; 10 bases match TRBD2. Germline trimming cut 4 bases from V and 4 bases from J; bases unmatched to any gene: 11. Germline CDR1 is SGHNT and CDR2 is YYREEE (reference sequence). This CDR3 region has 16 residues. The CDR3 region is CASSPKTSGKGYEQYF. DNA of the CDR3: TGTGCCAGCAGCCCGAAAACTAGCGGGAAAGGATACGAGCAGTACTTC.

The gene calls are TRBV7-6 and TRBJ1-1; D remains ambiguous. This CDR3 is built from 14 residues. The germline V gene has CDR1 SGHVS and CDR2 FNYEAQ. Trimming took 1 base from V and 3 from J, leaving 9 bases between them. DNA of the CDR3: TGTGCCAGCAGCTTAGTAACCGGGGACACTGAAGCTTTCTTT. Translated, it gives CASSLVTGDTEAFF.

The DNA of the CDR3 is TGTGCCACCAGCAGACCCGGGGGTGGTGGAGAGACCCAGTACTTC. This encodes CATSRPGGGGETQYF. This chain links TRBV15 with TRBJ2-5; D possibly corresponds to TRBD2 (6 bases). Trimming removed 2 bases from V and 4 bases from J, with 14 bases in between. The V gene's germline CDR1 is LNHNV and CDR2 YYDKDF (reference sequence). This CDR3 has 15 residues.

The chain recombines TRBV30 with TRBJ1-6, with D unclear. The V gene's germline CDR1 is GTSNPN and CDR2 SVGIG (reference sequence). V lost 3 bases and J 10 bases, leaving 13 bases between the germline ends. The CDR3 loop spans 13 amino acids. The CDR3 DNA reads as TGTGCCTGGAGGCCCCCAGGAAACTCACCCCTCCACTTT. This translates into CAWRPPGNSPLHF.

The chain is built from TRBV7-2 and TRBJ2-1, with 11 bases lining up with TRBD2. The J segment lost 6 bases and the V segment lost 5 bases, leaving 6 bases of the junction unmatched. The germline V gene has CDR1 SGHTA and CDR2 FQGNSA. The CDR3 extends over 15 amino acids. The DNA of the CDR3 is TGTGCCAGCAGCCCCACTAGCGGGAGAGCCAATGAGCAGTTCTTC. It encodes CASSPTSGRANEQFF.

This chain connects TRBV3-1 (or the pseudogene TRBV3-2) to TRBJ1-2; possibly TRBD1 for D (5 bases). The germline gives CDR1 LGHDT, CDR2 YNNKEL (reference sequence). The CDR3 covers 12 residues. Trimming removed 4 bases at V and 7 bases at J, with 10 bases between. CDR3 nucleotides: TGTGCCAGCAGCCCTCAGGGTTCTGGCTACACCTTC. Its protein product is CASSPQGSGYTF.

The genes are TRBV15 and TRBJ1-5, with D possibly being TRBD1 (5 bases). V was cut by 7 bases and J by 7 bases, with 23 bases left in between. CDR3 size: 16 residues. Germline loops: CDR1 LNHNV, CDR2 YYDKDF (reference sequence). The CDR3 is CATNPTTDTGRQPQHF. The CDR3 nucleotides are TGTGCCACCAACCCGACGACCGACACAGGCCGGCAGCCCCAGCATTTT.

The gene calls are TRBV5-8 and TRBJ1-4; D is uncertain. V was trimmed by 1 base and J by 3 bases, leaving 13 bases between them. The CDR3 covers 16 residues. Germline V gene data show CDR1 as SGHTS and CDR2 as YDEGEE. CDR3 bases: TGTGCCAGCAGCTTGCTACGGGTCGGGGCTAATGAAAAACTGTTTTTT. Protein product: CASSLLRVGANEKLFF.

The V gene is TRBV28, the J gene TRBJ1-2; 7 bases fit TRBD1. CDR3 length equals 14 residues. J lost 6 bases, V lost 5 bases, and 9 bases had no gene match. Per the germline V gene, CDR1 is MDHEN and CDR2 is SYDVKM. CDR3 coding DNA: TGTGCCAGCAGTCCCATGGCAGGGGGGCATGGCTACACCTTC. Translation gives CASSPMAGGHGYTF.

This clone was seen just once. CDR3 in amino acids: CASSLLRGQGEAFF. CDR3 bases: TGCGCCAGCAGCCTCCTCAGGGGTCAAGGTGAAGCTTTCTTT. The V call is TRBV4-3, the J call TRBJ1-1; possibly TRBD1 for D (6 bases). The CDR3 runs 14 residues. From germline, CDR1 is LGHNA and CDR2 YSLEER. Trimming stripped 4 bases from V and 7 bases from J, with 16 bases between.